These 32 T cell receptor beta chains came from one sample sequenced in a study of T-cell reconstitution after alpha-beta-depleted transplantation in children. Unique molecular identifiers were used in preparing the TCRbeta library. In TCRdb, the PCR reads were re-called with MiXCR into one record per CDR3 protein. The sample has 250,000 to 350,000 distinct CDR3 sequences, around 25% seen once. The sequencing used PBMCs, mostly from graft donor cells, collected 180 days after TCRalphabeta/CD19-depleted stem cell transplant. Receptor source: a male patient under 18 who had a stem cell transplant for acute lymphoblastic leukemia, so the T cells may come from the graft donor.

This clonotype was found a few times. The genes are TRBV27 and TRBJ2-7; TRBD2 aligns across 8 bases. J was trimmed by 3 bases and V by 2 bases; bases with no gene match: 6. CDR1 is MNHEY and CDR2 is SMNVEV in the germline V gene (reference sequence). The CDR3 runs to 15 residues. CDR3 amino acids: CASSLIGTSSYEQYF. The CDR3 bases are TGTGCCAGCAGTTTAATTGGGACTAGTAGCTACGAGCAGTACTTC.

The genes are TRBV7-9 and TRBJ2-3, with 9 bases fitting TRBD2. The CDR3 contains 16 residues. Unmatched junction bases numbered 4, after V lost 0 bases and J lost 3 bases. CDR1 is SEHNR, CDR2 FQNEAQ, per germline (reference sequence). The CDR3 region is CASSLALAGDTDTQYF. The DNA for the CDR3 is TGTGCCAGCAGCTTAGCACTAGCGGGTGATACAGATACGCAGTATTTT. Looking up the rest from reference TRBV7-9 and TRBJ2-3 gives the full variable domain: DTGVSQNPRHKITKRGQNVTFRCDPISEHNRLYWYRQTLGQGPEFLTYFQNEAQLEKSRLLSDRFSAERPKGSFSTLEIQRTEQGDSAMYLCASSLALAGDTDTQYFGPGTRLTVL.

V is TRBV5-5 and J is TRBJ2-1; D is perhaps TRBD1 (6 bases). The V and J ends lost 4 bases and 9 bases respectively, with 20 bases between them. CDR1 and CDR2 (germline): SGHKS, YYEKEE (reference sequence). CDR3 length: 15 amino acids. CDR3 coding DNA: TGTGCCAGCAGCCCGCCCCCCGCGACAGGAACTGAGCAGTTCTTC. Amino acids: CASSPPPATGTEQFF.

This clonotype appeared a few times. This sequence joins TRBV20-1 and TRBJ2-2; TRBD2 matches at 10 bases. J was trimmed by 9 bases and V by 1 base; bases with no gene match: 5. This CDR3 has 14 amino acids. In germline, CDR1 is DFQATT, CDR2 SNEGSKA (reference sequence). The CDR3 nucleotides read TGCAGTGCTAGAGCTAGCGGGAGAAACCGGGAGCTGTTTTTT. It codes for CSARASGRNRELFF.

The V gene is TRBV7-6, the J gene TRBJ2-7; D ambiguous. The germline V gene encodes CDR1 SGHVS and CDR2 FNYEAQ. The length of the CDR3 is 13 residues. V shed 5 bases and J shed 3 bases, with 11 bases lying between them. The CDR3 bases are TGTGCCAGCAGCCCCCGCAAGAACTACGAGCAGTACTTC. Protein sequence: CASSPRKNYEQYF.

This clonotype was counted between two and nine times. The chain joins TRBV28 to TRBJ1-4; TRBD1 agrees at 7 bases. Looked up from germline, CDR1 is MDHEN and CDR2 is SYDVKM. V lost 7 bases and J lost 9; bases outside the gene matches: 11. The CDR3 runs to 14 residues. CDR3 nucleotide sequence: TGTGCCAGCACAAAGAGCGAGGGGGCGAAAAAACTGTTTTTT. Amino acids: CASTKSEGAKKLFF.

This clonotype turned up a few times. The chain links TRBV12-3 or TRBV12-4 to TRBJ2-2, with a possible D match to TRBD2 (6 bases). This CDR3 has 16 amino acids. Trimming pared 9 bases from V and 0 bases from J, leaving 17 bases between. The CDR3 is CASHLRGSSNTGELFF. For the CDR3, the DNA is TGTGCCAGTCACCTACGGGGGAGCTCGAACACCGGGGAGCTGTTTTTT.

This clonotype was seen a few times. The chain combines TRBV5-1 with TRBJ1-2; a possible D gene is TRBD1 (6 bases). V was clipped by 2 bases and J by 5 bases, with 16 bases between them. The V gene's germline CDR1 is SGHRS and CDR2 YFSETQ. The CDR3 is made up of 15 amino acids. CDR3 sequence: CASSFLGQGPYGYTF. CDR3 bases: TGCGCCAGCAGCTTTCTTGGGCAGGGGCCTTATGGCTACACCTTC. The full variable domain, its missing parts supplied by reference TRBV5-1 and TRBJ1-2, is KAGVTQTPRYLIKTRGQQVTLSCSPISGHRSVSWYQQTPGQGLQFLFEYFSETQRNKGNFPGRFSGRQFSNSRSEMNVSTLELGDSALYLCASSFLGQGPYGYTFGSGTRLTVV.

This clonotype came up a few times. This chain uses TRBV5-1 with TRBJ1-3; 9 nucleotides agree with TRBD1. The J segment lost 2 bases and the V segment lost 2 bases, leaving 2 bases of the junction unmatched. This CDR3 comprises 15 residues. Germline-derived CDR1 and CDR2 are SGHRS and YFSETQ. CDR3 loop: CASSLRQGAGNTIYF. The CDR3 DNA follows: TGCGCCAGCAGCTTAAGACAGGGGGCTGGAAACACCATATATTTT.

In the case of this clonotype: A read error may produce the germline difference seen at one junction end. V and J are TRBV15 and TRBJ1-2, with 9 bases fitting TRBD1. CDR1 is LNHNV and CDR2 is YYDKDF in the germline V gene (reference sequence). There are 16 residues in the CDR3. The CDR3 DNA reads TGTGCCACCAGCAGAGATCCCTCGATCGGACAGGGGCTGATCTTCTTC. Amino acids: CATSRDPSIGQGLIFF.

This clonotype was observed a few times. The chain employs TRBV29-1 and TRBJ2-1; D is uncertain. Trimming removed 6 bases from V and 4 bases from J, with 10 bases in between. The CDR3 loop spans 12 amino acids. CDR1 and CDR2 from the germline V gene are SQVTM and ANQGSEA. As DNA, the CDR3 is TGCAGCGTCAAAGGGCCTTACAATGAGCAGTTCTTC. Protein product: CSVKGPYNEQFF.

This clonotype was counted between two and nine times. The V gene is TRBV5-1, the J gene TRBJ2-5, with D maybe TRBD2 (5 bases). The CDR3 loop spans 13 amino acids. Trimming removed 2 bases from V and 5 bases from J, with 10 bases in between. The germline V gene has CDR1 SGHRS and CDR2 YFSETQ. The chain's CDR3 is CASSFLATETQYF. As DNA, the CDR3 is TGCGCCAGCAGCTTCCTAGCCACGGAGACCCAGTACTTC. The entire variable domain, with the rest obtained from reference TRBV5-1 and TRBJ2-5, is as follows: KAGVTQTPRYLIKTRGQQVTLSCSPISGHRSVSWYQQTPGQGLQFLFEYFSETQRNKGNFPGRFSGRQFSNSRSEMNVSTLELGDSALYLCASSFLATETQYFGPGTRLLVL.

The CDR3 region has the DNA TGCAGTGCTTTTAAGGACAGGGGGCGCATCACTGAAGCTTTCTTT. Its translation is CSAFKDRGRITEAFF. This rearrangement joins TRBV20-1 to TRBJ1-1; 11 nucleotides match TRBD1. The CDR3 loop spans 15 amino acids. Trimming cost V 5 bases and J 4 bases; bases outside gene matches: 9. Germline V CDR1 and CDR2: DFQATT, SNEGSKA (reference sequence).

The V and J genes are TRBV12-3 or TRBV12-4 and TRBJ2-3; 7 bases map to TRBD2. The CDR3 extends over 14 amino acids. The V gene end was trimmed by 3 bases and the J gene end by 5 bases; junction bases not matched to a gene: 5. The DNA for the CDR3 is TGTGCCAGCAGTTTGGGACTACCCGGAGATACGCAGTATTTT. Translated: CASSLGLPGDTQYF.

V gene TRBV5-1 combines with J gene TRBJ2-1; D uncertain. This CDR3 is 13 amino acids long. V was cut by 7 bases and J by 2 bases, with 10 bases left in between. CDR1 and CDR2 from the germline V gene are SGHRS and YFSETQ. The CDR3 protein is CASQGDPYNEQFF. As DNA, the CDR3 is TGCGCCAGCCAAGGAGATCCCTACAATGAGCAGTTCTTC.

The chain couples TRBV6-1 to TRBJ2-7; perhaps D is TRBD1 or TRBD2 (5 bases each). Trimming cost V 5 bases and J 5 bases, with 13 bases left between them. Germline V lookup: CDR1 MNHNS, CDR2 SASEGT. This CDR3 has 13 amino acids. This CDR3 is CASSPWGYHEQYF. The CDR3 DNA reads as TGTGCCAGCAGTCCCTGGGGGTACCACGAGCAGTACTTC.

This chain uses TRBV19 with TRBJ2-1; D might be TRBD1 (6 bases). The germline V and J ends were trimmed by 5 bases and 5 bases, with 22 bases remaining between them. Germline assignment: CDR1 LNHDA and CDR2 SQIVND (reference sequence). The CDR3 runs to 17 residues. This chain's CDR3 is CASSPGEFGFGHNEQFF. The DNA for the CDR3 is TGTGCCAGTAGTCCAGGGGAGTTCGGTTTCGGGCACAATGAGCAGTTCTTC.

The rearrangement links TRBV7-9 to TRBJ2-7; 8 nucleotides align to TRBD1. The germline V gene has CDR1 SEHNR and CDR2 FQNEAQ (reference sequence). The CDR3 extends over 14 amino acids. The ends lost 4 bases at V and 6 bases at J; junction bases unmatched: 8. CDR3 DNA sequence: TGTGCCAGCAGCTACAGGGGGAAGGGAATCGAGCAGTACTTC. Its translation is CASSYRGKGIEQYF.

The V call is TRBV20-1, the J call TRBJ2-7; 10 bases are shared with TRBD1. The J segment lost 6 bases and the V segment lost 1 base, leaving 3 bases of the junction unmatched. This CDR3 comprises 13 residues. The germline CDR1 and CDR2 sequences are DFQATT and SNEGSKA (reference sequence). CDR3 sequence: CSARVGQGIEQYF. The CDR3 DNA follows: TGCAGTGCTAGAGTGGGACAGGGGATCGAGCAGTACTTC.

This clonotype was seen a handful of times. The chain is built from TRBV2 and TRBJ2-3; 8 positions agree with TRBD2. Germline CDR1 reads SNHLY; CDR2 reads FYNNEI. The J segment lost 5 bases and the V segment lost 7 bases, leaving 5 bases of the junction unmatched. CDR3 length equals 13 residues. The CDR3 DNA reads TGTGCCAGCATGCAGCGGGAGATAGATACGCAGTATTTT. Translated, it gives CASMQREIDTQYF.

The V and J genes are TRBV5-6 and TRBJ2-7; 7 positions agree with TRBD2. Germline trimming cut 2 bases from V and 5 bases from J; bases unmatched to any gene: 4. Germline V gene data show CDR1 as SGHDT and CDR2 as YYEEEE. CDR3 length equals 13 residues. DNA for the CDR3: TGTGCCAGCAGCTTCCGGGGGGTCAACGAGCAGTACTTC. As protein: CASSFRGVNEQYF.

The gene calls are TRBV20-1 and TRBJ2-5, with 10 bases that match TRBD2. The CDR3 runs 16 residues. The J segment lost 6 bases and the V segment lost 0 bases, leaving 10 bases of the junction unmatched. Germline CDR1 reads DFQATT; CDR2 reads SNEGSKA (reference sequence). Written as DNA, the CDR3 is TGCAGTGCTAGAGATCGAGCGGGGACTAGCGAGAAGACCCAGTACTTC. This codes for CSARDRAGTSEKTQYF.

The CDR3 is CSASSGRRGHFFNQPQHF. CDR3 sequence (DNA): TGCAGTGCTTCCTCAGGACGCAGGGGGCACTTTTTCAATCAGCCCCAGCATTTT. This chain connects TRBV20-1 to TRBJ1-5; 8 bases fit TRBD1. Germline V gives CDR1 DFQATT, CDR2 SNEGSKA (reference sequence). The CDR3 is 18 amino acids. V was pared by 5 bases and J by 3 bases, with 18 bases of the junction left unmatched.

The V gene is TRBV5-1, the J gene TRBJ2-2; 13 positions match TRBD2. From germline, CDR1 is SGHRS and CDR2 YFSETQ. Trimming at V came to 0 bases and at J to 2 bases, leaving 7 bases not matched to a gene. The length of the CDR3 is 19 residues. In nucleotides, the CDR3 is TGCGCCAGCAGCTTGGCCCGACTAGCGGGAGGCCTAAACACCGGGGAGCTGTTTTTT. This encodes CASSLARLAGGLNTGELFF.

The chain combines TRBV3-1 with TRBJ2-7; no reliable D call. V shed 4 bases and J shed 3 bases, with 7 bases lying between them. The CDR3 runs 12 residues. CDR1 is LGHDT, CDR2 YNNKEL, per germline (reference sequence). The CDR3 loop is CASSPLGYEQYF. The CDR3 bases are TGTGCCAGCAGCCCCTTGGGCTACGAGCAGTACTTC.

This clonotype showed up just a few times. The rearrangement links TRBV27 to TRBJ2-1; 11 bases fit TRBD2. V lost 5 bases and J lost 2; bases outside the gene matches: 5. Germline CDR1 and CDR2: MNHEY and SMNVEV (reference sequence). This CDR3 is 16 amino acids long. CDR3 in DNA: TGTGCCAGCAGTCTCGTAGCGGGAGGGGCCTACAATGAGCAGTTCTTC. Encoded protein: CASSLVAGGAYNEQFF.

This clonotype was found a few times. The chain links TRBV24-1 to TRBJ2-5; 7 nucleotides match TRBD1. There are 17 residues in the CDR3. Germline V gene sequence: CDR1 KGHDR, CDR2 SFDVKD. Germline trimming cut 4 bases from V and 1 base from J; bases unmatched to any gene: 11. The CDR3 sequence is CATSEGTVSSFQETQYF. CDR3 bases: TGTGCCACCAGTGAGGGGACAGTTTCCAGTTTCCAAGAGACCCAGTACTTC.

V usage is TRBV24-1 and J usage is TRBJ2-5; the D gene could be TRBD1 or TRBD2 (7 bases each). In germline, CDR1 is KGHDR, CDR2 SFDVKD. Trimming took off 7 bases at V and 3 bases at J, with 17 bases between the two ends. The CDR3 extends over 15 amino acids. The CDR3, as DNA: TGTGCCACCAGCTCAGGGGGGGTGACGGAAGAGACCCAGTACTTC. Protein: CATSSGGVTEETQYF.

This chain joins TRBV20-1 and TRBJ1-3; no clear D. The CDR3 is 14 residues long. V shed 4 bases and J shed 0 bases, with 10 bases lying between them. Germline loops: CDR1 DFQATT, CDR2 SNEGSKA (reference sequence). Written as DNA, the CDR3 is TGCAGTGCTATGAGCGGACGCTCTGGAAACACCATATATTTT. Its translation is CSAMSGRSGNTIYF.

The V gene is TRBV5-1, the J gene TRBJ2-1; D gene ambiguous. CDR1 SGHRS and CDR2 YFSETQ come from the germline V gene. Trimming shortened V by 2 bases and J by 4 bases, and 7 bases separated the two germline ends. This CDR3 region has 13 residues. The CDR3 protein is CASSFIGYNEQFF. The CDR3 DNA follows: TGCGCCAGCAGCTTCATCGGATACAATGAGCAGTTCTTC. Together with reference TRBV5-1 and TRBJ2-1, the CDR3 gives the full variable domain: KAGVTQTPRYLIKTRGQQVTLSCSPISGHRSVSWYQQTPGQGLQFLFEYFSETQRNKGNFPGRFSGRQFSNSRSEMNVSTLELGDSALYLCASSFIGYNEQFFGPGTRLTVL.

This clonotype came up a few times. The chain has TRBV14 and TRBJ2-7, with 9 bases that match TRBD1. V lost 2 bases, J lost 11 bases, and 10 bases stayed unmatched. Germline V gene data show CDR1 as SGHDN and CDR2 as FVKESK. The CDR3 totals 14 residues. The CDR3 spells CASSQQSRGTGKYF. The CDR3, as DNA: TGTGCCAGCAGCCAACAGTCCCGCGGGACAGGGAAGTACTTC.

This clonotype was counted ten times or more. The V call is TRBV9, the J call TRBJ2-1, with 11 positions matching TRBD2. Germline CDR1 reads SGDLS; CDR2 reads YYNGEE. The junction had 4 bases not matched to a gene; V was cut back by 1 base and J by 7 bases. This CDR3 is built from 15 residues. The CDR3 DNA reads as TGTGCCAGCAGCGTACTAACTAGCGGGAGTAATGAGCAGTTCTTC. As protein: CASSVLTSGSNEQFF.